The text below deals with one TCR beta chain. Generated by immunoSEQ multiplex PCR, the TCRdb table keeps only in-frame clones and is missing some. In the table there are some 97,000 clones, more than 85% of which are singletons. The source of the sample is a study of blood T cell repertoires in COVID-19. The CDR3 loop spans 12 amino acids. Trimming cost V 8 bases and J 0 bases, with 5 bases left between them. CDR1 and CDR2 from the germline V gene are SNHLY and FYNNEI. The genes are TRBV2 and TRBJ1-3; D remains unclear. The receptor comes from a young man in a cohort sampled during active COVID-19. The sequencing input was peripheral blood. The CDR3 here is CASVSSGNTIYF. As DNA, the CDR3 is TGTGCCAGCGTGAGCTCTGGAAACACCATATATTTT.